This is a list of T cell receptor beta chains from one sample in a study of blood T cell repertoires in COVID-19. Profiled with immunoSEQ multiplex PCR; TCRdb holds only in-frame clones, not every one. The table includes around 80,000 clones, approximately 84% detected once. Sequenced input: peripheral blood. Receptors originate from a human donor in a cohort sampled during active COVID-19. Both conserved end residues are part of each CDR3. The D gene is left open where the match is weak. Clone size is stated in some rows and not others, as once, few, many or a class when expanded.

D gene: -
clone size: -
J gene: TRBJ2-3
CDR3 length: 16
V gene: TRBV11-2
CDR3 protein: CASSSFRGTYTDTQYF
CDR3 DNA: TGTGCCAGCAGCTCCTTCCGGGGGACGTACACAGATACGCAGTATTTT

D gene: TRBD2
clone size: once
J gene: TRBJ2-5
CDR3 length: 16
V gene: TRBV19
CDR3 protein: CASSTGLAGGQETQYF
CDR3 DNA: TGTGCCAGTAGTACTGGACTAGCGGGGGGGCAAGAGACCCAGTACTTC

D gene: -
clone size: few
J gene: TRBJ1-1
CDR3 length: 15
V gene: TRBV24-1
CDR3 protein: CATSPRGVTNTEAFF
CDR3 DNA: TGTGCCACCAGTCCTCGAGGTGTTACGAACACTGAAGCTTTCTTT

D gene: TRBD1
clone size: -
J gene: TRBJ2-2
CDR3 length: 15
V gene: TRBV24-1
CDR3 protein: CATGTGGAGTGELFF
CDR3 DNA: TGTGCCACCGGGACAGGGGGGGCGGGCACCGGGGAGCTGTTTTTT

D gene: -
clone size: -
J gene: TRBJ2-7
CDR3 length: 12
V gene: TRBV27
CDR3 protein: CASSLWGDEQYF
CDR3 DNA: TGTGCCAGCAGTTTGTGGGGAGACGAGCAGTACTTC

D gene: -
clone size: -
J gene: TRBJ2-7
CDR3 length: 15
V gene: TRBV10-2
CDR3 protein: CASGTLSDSSYEQYF
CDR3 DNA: TGCGCCAGCGGCACCCTTTCTGACAGCTCCTACGAGCAGTACTTC

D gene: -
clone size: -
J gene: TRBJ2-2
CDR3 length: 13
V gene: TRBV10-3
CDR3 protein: CAISATGIGELFF
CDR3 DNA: TGTGCCATCAGTGCTACAGGGATCGGGGAGCTGTTTTTT

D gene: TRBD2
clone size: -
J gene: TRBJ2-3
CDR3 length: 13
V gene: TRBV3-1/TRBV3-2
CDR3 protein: CASLAGIGDTQYF
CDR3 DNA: TGTGCCAGTCTAGCGGGGATCGGGGATACGCAGTATTTT

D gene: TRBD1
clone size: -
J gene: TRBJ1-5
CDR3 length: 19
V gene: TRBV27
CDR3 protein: CASSLRVPGQVGGNQPQHF
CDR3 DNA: TGTGCCAGCAGTTTAAGGGTCCCGGGACAGGTGGGGGGCAATCAGCCCCAGCATTTT

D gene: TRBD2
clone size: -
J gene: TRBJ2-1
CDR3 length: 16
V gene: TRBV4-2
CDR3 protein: CASSQFKGLGSNEQFF
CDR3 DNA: TGTGCCAGCAGCCAATTTAAGGGACTAGGAAGCAATGAGCAGTTCTTC

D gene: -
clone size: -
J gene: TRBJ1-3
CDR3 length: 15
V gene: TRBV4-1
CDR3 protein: CASSPRQASGNTIYF
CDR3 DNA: TGCGCCAGCAGCCCCCGTCAGGCGTCTGGAAACACCATATATTTT

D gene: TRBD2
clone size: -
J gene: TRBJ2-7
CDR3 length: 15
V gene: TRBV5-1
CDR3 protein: CASSRGASGGYEQYF
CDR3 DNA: TGCGCCAGCAGCCGGGGAGCTAGCGGGGGGTACGAGCAGTACTTC

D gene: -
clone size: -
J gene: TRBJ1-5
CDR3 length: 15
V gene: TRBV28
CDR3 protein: CASSLGSMSGQPQHF
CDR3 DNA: TGTGCCAGCAGTTTAGGTTCGATGAGCGGGCAGCCCCAGCATTTT

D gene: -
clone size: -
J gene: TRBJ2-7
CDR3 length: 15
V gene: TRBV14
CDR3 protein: CASSQERNPTYEQYF
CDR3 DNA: TGTGCCAGCAGCCAAGAGAGGAACCCAACCTACGAGCAGTACTTC

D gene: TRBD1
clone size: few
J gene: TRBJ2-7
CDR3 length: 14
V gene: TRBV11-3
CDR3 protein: CASSLDRGAYEQYF
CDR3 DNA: TGTGCCAGCAGCTTGGACAGGGGCGCCTACGAGCAGTACTTC

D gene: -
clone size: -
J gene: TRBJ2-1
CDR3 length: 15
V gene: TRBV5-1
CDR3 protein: CASSLEGHIYNEQFF
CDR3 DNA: TGCGCCAGCAGCTTGGAGGGACACATCTACAATGAGCAGTTCTTC

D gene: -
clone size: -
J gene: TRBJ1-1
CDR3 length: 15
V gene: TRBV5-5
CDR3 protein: CASSSVGQITTEAFF
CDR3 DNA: TGTGCCAGCAGCTCTGTCGGACAAATCACCACTGAAGCTTTCTTT

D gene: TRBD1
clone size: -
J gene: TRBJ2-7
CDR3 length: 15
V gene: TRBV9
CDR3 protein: CASSVGQGISYEQYF
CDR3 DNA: TGTGCCAGCAGCGTAGGACAGGGAATATCCTACGAGCAGTACTTC

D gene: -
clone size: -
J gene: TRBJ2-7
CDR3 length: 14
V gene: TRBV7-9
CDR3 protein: CASSFAGGSYEQYF
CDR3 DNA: TGTGCCAGCAGCTTCGCAGGGGGGTCCTACGAGCAGTACTTC

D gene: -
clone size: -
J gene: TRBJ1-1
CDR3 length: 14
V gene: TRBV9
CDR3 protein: CASSVSTYEAEAFF
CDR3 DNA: TGTGCCAGCAGCGTATCGACCTACGAGGCGGAAGCTTTCTTT

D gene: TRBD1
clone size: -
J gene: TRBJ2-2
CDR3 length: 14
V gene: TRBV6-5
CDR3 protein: CATLRQGATGELFF
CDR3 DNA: TGTGCCACCCTCCGACAGGGGGCGACCGGGGAGCTGTTTTTT

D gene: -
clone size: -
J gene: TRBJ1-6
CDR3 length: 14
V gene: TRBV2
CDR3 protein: CASSDEPYYSPLHF
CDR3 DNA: TGTGCCAGCAGTGACGAGCCGTATTATTCACCCCTCCACTTT

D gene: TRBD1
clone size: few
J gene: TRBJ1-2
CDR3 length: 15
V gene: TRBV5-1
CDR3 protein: CASSSRDRGSGGYTF
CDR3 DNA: TGCGCCAGCAGCTCCCGGGACAGGGGGAGTGGTGGCTACACCTTC

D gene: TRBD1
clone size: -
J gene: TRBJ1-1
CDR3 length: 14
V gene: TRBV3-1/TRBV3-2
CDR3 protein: CASSLGQMNTEAFF
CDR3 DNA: TGTGCCAGCAGCCTGGGACAGATGAACACTGAAGCTTTCTTT

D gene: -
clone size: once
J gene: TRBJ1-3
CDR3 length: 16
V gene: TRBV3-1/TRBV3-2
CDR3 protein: CASSQALARITDTIYF
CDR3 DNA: TGTGCCAGCAGCCAAGCTCTGGCGCGGATCACGGACACCATATATTTT

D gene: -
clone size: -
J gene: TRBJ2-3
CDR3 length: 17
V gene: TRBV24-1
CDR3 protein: CATSGPTGQTSTDTQYF
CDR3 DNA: TGTGCCACCAGTGGCCCTACTGGACAGACTAGCACAGATACGCAGTATTTT

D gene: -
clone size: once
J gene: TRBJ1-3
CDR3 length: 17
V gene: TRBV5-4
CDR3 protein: CASSLYPGTDLGNTIYF
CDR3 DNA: TGTGCCAGCAGCTTATACCCCGGGACTGACCTCGGAAACACCATATATTTT

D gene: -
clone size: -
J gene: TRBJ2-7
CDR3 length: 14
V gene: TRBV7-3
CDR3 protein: CASSLSATSYEQYF
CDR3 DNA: TGTGCCAGCAGCTTGTCGGCGACATCCTACGAGCAGTACTTC

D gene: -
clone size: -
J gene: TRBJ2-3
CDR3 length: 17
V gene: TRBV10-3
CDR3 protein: CAISESGLAGSTDTQYF
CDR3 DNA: TGTGCCATCAGTGAGTCTGGGCTAGCCGGTAGCACAGATACGCAGTATTTT

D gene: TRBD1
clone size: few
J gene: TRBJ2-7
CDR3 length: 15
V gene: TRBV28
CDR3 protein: CASEGAGRIDYEQYF
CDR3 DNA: TGTGCCAGCGAGGGGGCCGGTAGAATTGACTACGAGCAGTACTTC

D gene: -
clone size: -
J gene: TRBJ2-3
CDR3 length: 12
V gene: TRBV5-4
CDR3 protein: CASSLAGDTQYF
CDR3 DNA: TGTGCCAGCAGCTTGGCCGGAGATACGCAGTATTTT

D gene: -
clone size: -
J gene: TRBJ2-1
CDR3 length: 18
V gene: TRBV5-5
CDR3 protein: CASSLGGRSQSSYNEQFF
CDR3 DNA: TGTGCCAGCAGCTTGGGAGGGAGGTCACAGAGCTCCTACAATGAGCAGTTCTTC

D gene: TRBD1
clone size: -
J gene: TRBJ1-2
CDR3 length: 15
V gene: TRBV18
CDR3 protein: CASSRRTGGDYGYTF
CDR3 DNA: TGTGCCAGCTCCCGGCGGACAGGGGGTGACTATGGCTACACCTTC

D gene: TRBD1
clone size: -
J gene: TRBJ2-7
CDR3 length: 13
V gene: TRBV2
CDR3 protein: CASRDNRGFEQYF
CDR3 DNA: TGTGCCAGCAGGGATAACAGGGGTTTCGAGCAGTACTTC

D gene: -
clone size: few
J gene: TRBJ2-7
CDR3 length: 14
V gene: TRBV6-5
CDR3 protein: CASSYRDRFLEQYF
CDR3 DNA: TGTGCCAGCAGTTACCGAGACAGGTTCCTCGAGCAGTACTTC

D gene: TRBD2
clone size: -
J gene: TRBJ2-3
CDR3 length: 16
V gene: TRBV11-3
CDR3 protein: CASSQGTSGGTDTQYF
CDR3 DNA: TGTGCCAGCAGCCAAGGGACTAGCGGGGGCACAGATACGCAGTATTTT

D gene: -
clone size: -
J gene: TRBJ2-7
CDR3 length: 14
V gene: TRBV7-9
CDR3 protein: CASSLALRGYEQYF
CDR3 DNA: TGTGCCAGCAGCTTAGCGTTACGGGGCTACGAGCAGTACTTC

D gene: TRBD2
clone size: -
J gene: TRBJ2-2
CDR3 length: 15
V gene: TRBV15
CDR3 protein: CATREGLAGTGELFF
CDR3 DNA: TGTGCCACCAGGGAAGGACTAGCGGGCACCGGGGAGCTGTTTTTT

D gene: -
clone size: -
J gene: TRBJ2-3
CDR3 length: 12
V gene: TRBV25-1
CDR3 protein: CASSGAPDTQYF
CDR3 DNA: TGTGCCAGCAGTGGGGCACCAGATACGCAGTATTTT

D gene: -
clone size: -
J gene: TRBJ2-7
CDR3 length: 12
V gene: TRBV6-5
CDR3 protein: CASEGLTYEQYF
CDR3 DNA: TGTGCCAGCGAGGGCCTGACCTACGAGCAGTACTTC

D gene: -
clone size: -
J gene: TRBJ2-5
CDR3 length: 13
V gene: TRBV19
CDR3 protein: CASSGSRGETQYF
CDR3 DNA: TGTGCCAGTAGTGGGTCTAGAGGGGAGACCCAGTACTTC

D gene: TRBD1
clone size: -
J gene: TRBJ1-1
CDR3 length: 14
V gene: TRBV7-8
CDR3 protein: CASSFRDRVTEAFF
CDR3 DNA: TGTGCCAGCAGCTTCCGGGACAGGGTAACTGAAGCTTTCTTT

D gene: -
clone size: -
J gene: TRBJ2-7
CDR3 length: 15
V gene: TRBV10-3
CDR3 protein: CAISESTRLSYEQYF
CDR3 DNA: TGTGCCATCAGTGAGTCGACTCGTTTATCTTACGAGCAGTACTTC

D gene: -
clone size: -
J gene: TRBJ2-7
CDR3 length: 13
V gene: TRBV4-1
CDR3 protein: CASSQGGGYEQYF
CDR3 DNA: TGCGCCAGCAGCCAAGGGGGAGGCTACGAGCAGTACTTC

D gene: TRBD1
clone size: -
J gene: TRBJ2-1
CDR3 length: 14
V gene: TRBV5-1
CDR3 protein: CASSGTGRNNEQFF
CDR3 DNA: TGCGCCAGCAGCGGGACAGGGCGGAACAATGAGCAGTTCTTC

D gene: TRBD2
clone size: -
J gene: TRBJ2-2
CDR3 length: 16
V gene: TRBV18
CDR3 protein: CASSPSKTSLTGELFF
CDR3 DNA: TGTGCCAGCTCACCATCAAAGACTAGCCTCACCGGGGAGCTGTTTTTT

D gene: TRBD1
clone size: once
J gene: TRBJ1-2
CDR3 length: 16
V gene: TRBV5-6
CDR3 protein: CASSRGQGALWNGYTF
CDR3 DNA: TGTGCCAGCAGCCGGGGGCAGGGGGCTCTTTGGAATGGCTACACCTTC

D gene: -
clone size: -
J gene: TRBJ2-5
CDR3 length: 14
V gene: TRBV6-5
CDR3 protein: CASSYQTDRETQYF
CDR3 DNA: TGTGCCAGCAGTTACCAGACAGACAGAGAGACCCAGTACTTC

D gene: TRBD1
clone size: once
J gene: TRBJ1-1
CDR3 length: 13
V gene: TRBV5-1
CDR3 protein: CASSPGGNTEAFF
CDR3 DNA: TGCGCCAGCAGTCCAGGGGGGAACACTGAAGCTTTCTTT

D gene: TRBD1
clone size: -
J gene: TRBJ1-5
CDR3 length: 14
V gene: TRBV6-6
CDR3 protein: CASSLEGAGQPQHF
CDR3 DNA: TGTGCCAGCAGTTTGGAGGGGGCAGGGCAGCCCCAGCATTTT

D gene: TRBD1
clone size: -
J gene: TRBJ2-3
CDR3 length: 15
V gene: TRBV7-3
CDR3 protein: CASGRTGASTDTQYF
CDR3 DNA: TGTGCCAGCGGACGGACAGGCGCGAGCACAGATACGCAGTATTTT

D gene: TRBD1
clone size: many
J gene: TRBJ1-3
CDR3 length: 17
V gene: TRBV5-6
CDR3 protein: CASSLFGGTASGNTIYF
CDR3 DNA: TGTGCCAGCAGCTTGTTCGGCGGGACAGCCTCTGGAAACACCATATATTTT

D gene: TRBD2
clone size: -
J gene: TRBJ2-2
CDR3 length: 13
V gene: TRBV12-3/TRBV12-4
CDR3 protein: CASNVGGAGELFF
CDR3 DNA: TGTGCCAGCAACGTCGGGGGGGCCGGGGAGCTGTTTTTT

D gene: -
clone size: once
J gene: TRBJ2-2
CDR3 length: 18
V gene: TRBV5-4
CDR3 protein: CASSGPHAGSSNTGELFF
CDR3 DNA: TGTGCCAGCAGCGGCCCCCACGCAGGGTCATCGAACACCGGGGAGCTGTTTTTT

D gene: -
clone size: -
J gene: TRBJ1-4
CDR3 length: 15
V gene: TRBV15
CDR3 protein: CATSRGKQGTEKLFF
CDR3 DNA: TGTGCCACCAGCAGAGGCAAACAGGGCACTGAAAAACTGTTTTTT